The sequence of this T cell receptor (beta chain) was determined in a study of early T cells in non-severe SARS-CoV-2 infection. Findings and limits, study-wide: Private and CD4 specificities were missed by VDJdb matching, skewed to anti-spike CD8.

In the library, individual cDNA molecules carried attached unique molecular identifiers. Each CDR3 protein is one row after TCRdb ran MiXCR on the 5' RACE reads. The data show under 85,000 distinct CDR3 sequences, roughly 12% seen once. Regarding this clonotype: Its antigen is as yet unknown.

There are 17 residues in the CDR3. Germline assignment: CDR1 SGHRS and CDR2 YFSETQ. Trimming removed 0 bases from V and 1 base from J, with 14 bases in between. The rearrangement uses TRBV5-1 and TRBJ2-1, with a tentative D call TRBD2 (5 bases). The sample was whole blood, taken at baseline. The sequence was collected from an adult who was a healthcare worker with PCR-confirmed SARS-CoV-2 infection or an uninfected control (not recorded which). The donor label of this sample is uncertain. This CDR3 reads CASSLGATAASYNEQFF. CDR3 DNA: TGCGCCAGCAGCTTGGGCGCCACAGCGGCATCCTACAATGAGCAGTTCTTC.